The rows below give T cell receptor beta chains drawn from one sample of a study of T cell responses to AZD1222 COVID-19 vaccine. Repertoires were generated with immunoSEQ multiplex PCR, while TCRdb's copy carries only in-frame clones and drops some. The sample includes 200,000 or so clones, around 86% seen only once; the top ten take around 2.5%. The sample consisted of peripheral blood, taken on day 0 of MenACWY control vaccination. These TCRs come from an adult in good health. The CDR3 runs from the conserved cysteine through the conserved F or W. The order of the fields is CDR3 protein, CDR3 DNA, V gene, CDR3 length, J gene, D gene, clone size. A D gene is named only where the DNA matches it firmly. The listing skips clone size in some rows; elsewhere it reads once, few, many or a size class.

CAISESKEGLRRNQPQHF,TGTGCCATCAGTGAGTCGAAGGAGGGTCTGAGGCGCAATCAGCCCCAGCATTTT,TRBV10-3,18,TRBJ1-5,.,.
CASSLGQGYNEQFF,TGTGCCAGCAGCTTGGGACAGGGTTACAATGAGCAGTTCTTC,TRBV7-8,14,TRBJ2-1,TRBD1,.
CASTPVSGANVLTF,TGTGCCAGCACCCCTGTGAGTGGGGCCAACGTCCTGACTTTC,TRBV27,14,TRBJ2-6,.,.
CASSPPGLSSGNEQYF,TGTGCCAGCAGCCCCCCGGGACTGAGCTCGGGTAACGAGCAGTACTTC,TRBV7-2,16,TRBJ2-7,.,.
CSVEGGTEDYEQYF,TGCAGCGTTGAGGGGGGGACAGAGGATTACGAGCAGTACTTC,TRBV29-1,14,TRBJ2-7,.,.
CASTVNWGSPLHF,TGTGCCAGTACCGTAAACTGGGGATCACCCCTCCACTTT,TRBV19,13,TRBJ1-6,.,.
CASSFRVTQETQYF,TGTGCCAGCAGTTTTAGGGTCACGCAAGAGACCCAGTACTTC,TRBV6-5,14,TRBJ2-5,.,.
CASSYSPGPDTQYF,TGTGCCAGCAGTTACTCTCCAGGCCCAGATACGCAGTATTTT,TRBV6-2/TRBV6-3,14,TRBJ2-3,.,once
CASSLRLAGGPGSSYNEQFF,TGTGCCAGCAGTTTACGACTAGCGGGAGGGCCAGGGAGCTCCTACAATGAGCAGTTCTTC,TRBV27,20,TRBJ2-1,TRBD2,.
CASSVGDRGANSPLHF,TGTGCCAGCAGCGTGGGCGACAGGGGAGCTAATTCACCCCTCCACTTT,TRBV9,16,TRBJ1-6,TRBD1,.
CASSVQGGGDTQYF,TGTGCCAGTAGTGTACAGGGTGGGGGGGATACGCAGTATTTT,TRBV19,14,TRBJ2-3,.,.
CASSSTNSPLHF,TGTGCCAGCAGCTCAACGAATTCACCCCTCCACTTT,TRBV28,12,TRBJ1-6,.,.
CASKGDRGKTEAFF,TGTGCCAGCAAGGGGGACAGGGGGAAGACTGAAGCTTTCTTT,TRBV2,14,TRBJ1-1,TRBD1,.
CASSPGQGASEQYF,TGTGCCAGCAGCCCCGGACAGGGGGCAAGCGAGCAGTACTTC,TRBV9,14,TRBJ2-7,TRBD1,.
CASSEGPLSSNQETQYF,TGCGCCAGCAGCGAGGGACCTCTTAGCTCAAACCAAGAGACCCAGTACTTC,TRBV5-1,17,TRBJ2-5,.,.
CASSPTSGGSYNEQFF,TGTGCCAGCAGCCCCACTAGCGGGGGGTCGTACAATGAGCAGTTCTTC,TRBV7-2,16,TRBJ2-1,TRBD2,.
CASREPGTSRTGELFF,TGTGCCAGCAGAGAGCCCGGGACTAGTCGGACCGGGGAGCTGTTTTTT,TRBV27,16,TRBJ2-2,TRBD2,.
CASSYPPAEAFF,TGTGCCAGCAGTTACCCCCCAGCTGAAGCTTTCTTT,TRBV6-2/TRBV6-3,12,TRBJ1-1,.,.
CASSFGTMDEQYF,TGTGCCAGCAGCTTTGGGACAATGGACGAGCAGTACTTC,TRBV5-8,13,TRBJ2-7,.,.
CASSSKGQGRETQYF,TGTGCCAGTAGCTCAAAGGGACAGGGACGTGAGACCCAGTACTTC,TRBV19,15,TRBJ2-5,TRBD1,.
CASSLGTGEPVAFF,TGTGCCAGCAGCTTAGGGACAGGGGAGCCGGTGGCTTTCTTT,TRBV7-9,14,TRBJ1-1,TRBD1,.
CASSPGSYEQYF,TGTGCCAGCAGCCCAGGCTCCTACGAGCAGTACTTC,TRBV3-1/TRBV3-2,12,TRBJ2-7,.,.
CASSQGNQEVSTGELFF,TGTGCCAGCAGCCAAGGGAACCAGGAGGTCAGCACCGGGGAGCTGTTTTTT,TRBV3-1/TRBV3-2,17,TRBJ2-2,.,.
CASSAGTDNNEQFF,TGCGCCAGCAGCGCCGGGACGGACAACAATGAGCAGTTCTTC,TRBV5-1,14,TRBJ2-1,.,.
CASRRTSEAFF,TGTGCCAGCAGGAGGACTTCGGAAGCTTTCTTT,TRBV6-5,11,TRBJ1-1,.,.
CASSRRTSGSDGYNEQFF,TGTGCCAGCAGCCGTAGGACTAGCGGGAGTGATGGCTACAATGAGCAGTTCTTC,TRBV5-4,18,TRBJ2-1,TRBD2,.
CASSSGQGYGYTF,TGTGCCAGCAGCTCCGGGCAAGGCTATGGCTACACCTTC,TRBV28,13,TRBJ1-2,.,.
CASSQRGPPYEQYF,TGTGCCAGCAGTCAGCGGGGCCCCCCCTACGAGCAGTACTTC,TRBV28,14,TRBJ2-7,TRBD2,.
CASRSTTGWNEQFF,TGTGCCAGCAGATCTACAACGGGCTGGAATGAGCAGTTCTTC,TRBV11-2,14,TRBJ2-1,.,.
CASSQEWQGTIANEKLFF,TGTGCCAGCAGCCAAGAGTGGCAGGGGACTATCGCTAATGAAAAACTGTTTTTT,TRBV4-2,18,TRBJ1-4,.,.
CASSLRGDSNQPQHF,TGTGCCAGCAGTTTACGGGGGGATAGCAATCAGCCCCAGCATTTT,TRBV27,15,TRBJ1-5,.,.
CASSLGRAGYNEQFF,TGTGCCAGCAGCTTGGGGAGGGCGGGGTACAATGAGCAGTTCTTC,TRBV28,15,TRBJ2-1,TRBD2,.
CASSQLAGGQETQYF,TGTGCCAGTAGTCAACTAGCGGGAGGGCAAGAGACCCAGTACTTC,TRBV19,15,TRBJ2-5,TRBD2,.
CASSIRDTQYF,TGTGCCAGTAGTATTAGAGATACGCAGTATTTT,TRBV19,11,TRBJ2-3,.,.
CASSELAGQETQYF,TGTGCCAGCAGTGAACTGGCAGGGCAGGAGACCCAGTACTTC,TRBV2,14,TRBJ2-5,.,.
CASSTTGITYEQYF,TGTGCCAGCAGCACGACAGGGATTACCTACGAGCAGTACTTC,TRBV5-4,14,TRBJ2-7,TRBD1,few
CATSAKRGPDYGYTF,TGTGCCACCAGTGCAAAAAGGGGGCCTGACTATGGCTACACCTTC,TRBV24-1,15,TRBJ1-2,TRBD1,once
CASSLGGNTEAFF,TGTGCCAGCAGTTTGGGGGGGAACACTGAAGCTTTCTTT,TRBV27,13,TRBJ1-1,.,.
CASSPLPTSGEQFF,TGTGCCAGCTCACCTTTACCGACTAGCGGTGAGCAGTTCTTC,TRBV18,14,TRBJ2-1,TRBD2,.
CASSLVPGAGATDTQYF,TGCGCCAGCAGCTTGGTGCCGGGCGCGGGAGCCACAGATACGCAGTATTTT,TRBV5-1,17,TRBJ2-3,TRBD2,once